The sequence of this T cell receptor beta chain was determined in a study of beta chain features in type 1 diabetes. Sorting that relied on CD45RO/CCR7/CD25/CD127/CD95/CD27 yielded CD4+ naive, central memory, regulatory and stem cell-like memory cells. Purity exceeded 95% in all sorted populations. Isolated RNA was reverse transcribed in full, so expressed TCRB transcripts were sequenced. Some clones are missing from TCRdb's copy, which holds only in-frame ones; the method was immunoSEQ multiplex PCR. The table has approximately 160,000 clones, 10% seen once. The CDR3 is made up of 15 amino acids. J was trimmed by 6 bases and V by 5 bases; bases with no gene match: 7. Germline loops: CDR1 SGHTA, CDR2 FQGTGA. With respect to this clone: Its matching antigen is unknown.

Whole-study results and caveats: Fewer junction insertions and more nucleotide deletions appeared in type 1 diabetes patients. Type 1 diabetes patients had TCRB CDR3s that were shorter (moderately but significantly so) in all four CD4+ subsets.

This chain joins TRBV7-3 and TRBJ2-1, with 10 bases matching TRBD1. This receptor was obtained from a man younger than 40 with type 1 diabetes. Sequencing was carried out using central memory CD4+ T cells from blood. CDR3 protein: CASSLPGTGVNEQFF. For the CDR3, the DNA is TGTGCCAGCAGCCTTCCCGGGACAGGGGTCAATGAGCAGTTCTTC.